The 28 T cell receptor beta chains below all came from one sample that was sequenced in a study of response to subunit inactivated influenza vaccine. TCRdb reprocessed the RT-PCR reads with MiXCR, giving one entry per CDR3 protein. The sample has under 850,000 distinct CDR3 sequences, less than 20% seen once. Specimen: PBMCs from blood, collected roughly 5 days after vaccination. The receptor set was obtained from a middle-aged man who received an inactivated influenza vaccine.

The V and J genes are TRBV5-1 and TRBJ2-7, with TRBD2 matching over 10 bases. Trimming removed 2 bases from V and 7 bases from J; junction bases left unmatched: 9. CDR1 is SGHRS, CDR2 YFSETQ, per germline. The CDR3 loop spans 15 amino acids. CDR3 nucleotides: TGCGCCAGCAGCTTTGGCCAGCGGGAGGGAGGAGAGCAGTACTTC. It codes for CASSFGQREGGEQYF.

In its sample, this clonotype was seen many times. CDR3 DNA sequence: TGCAGCGTTGAAGATGGCACTAGCGGGAGCAGTTACAATGAGCAGTTCTTC. Encoded protein: CSVEDGTSGSSYNEQFF. V gene TRBV29-1 combines with J gene TRBJ2-1; 11 bases are shared with TRBD2. Losses at the gene ends were 0 bases for V and 4 bases for J; bases not matched to a gene: 8. CDR1 SQVTM and CDR2 ANQGSEA come from the germline V gene. The CDR3 runs to 17 residues.

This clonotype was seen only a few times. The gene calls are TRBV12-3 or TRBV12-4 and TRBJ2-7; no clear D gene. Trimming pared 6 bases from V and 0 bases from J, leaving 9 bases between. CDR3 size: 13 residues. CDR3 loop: CASSRAPSYEQYF. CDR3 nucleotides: TGTGCCAGCAGCCGGGCCCCCTCCTACGAGCAGTACTTC.

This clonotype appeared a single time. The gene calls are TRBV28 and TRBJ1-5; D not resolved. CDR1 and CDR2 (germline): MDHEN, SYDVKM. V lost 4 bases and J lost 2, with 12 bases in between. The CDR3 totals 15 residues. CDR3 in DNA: TGTGCCAGCAGTTCAAGGTCCGGTGGCAATCAGCCCCAGCATTTT. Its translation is CASSSRSGGNQPQHF.

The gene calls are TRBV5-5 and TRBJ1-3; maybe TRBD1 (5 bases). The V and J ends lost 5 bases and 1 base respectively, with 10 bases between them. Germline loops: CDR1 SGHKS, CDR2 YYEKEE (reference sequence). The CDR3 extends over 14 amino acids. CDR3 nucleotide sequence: TGTGCCAGCAGTTGGGACCAGTCTGGAAACACCATATATTTT. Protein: CASSWDQSGNTIYF.

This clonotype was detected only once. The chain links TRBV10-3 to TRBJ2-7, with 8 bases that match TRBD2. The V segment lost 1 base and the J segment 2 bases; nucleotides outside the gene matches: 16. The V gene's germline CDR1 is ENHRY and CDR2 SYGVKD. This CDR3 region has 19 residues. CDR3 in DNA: TGTGCCATCAGTGAGTACGGGGTTAATAGGCTAGCGGGCGCCTACGAGCAGTACTTC. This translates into CAISEYGVNRLAGAYEQYF.

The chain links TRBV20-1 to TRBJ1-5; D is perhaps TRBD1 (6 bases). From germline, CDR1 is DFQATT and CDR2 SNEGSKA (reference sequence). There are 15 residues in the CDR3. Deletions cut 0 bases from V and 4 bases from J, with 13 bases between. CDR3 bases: TGCAGTGCTAGAGATACAAGGGGGTGGAATCAGCCCCAGCATTTT. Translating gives CSARDTRGWNQPQHF.

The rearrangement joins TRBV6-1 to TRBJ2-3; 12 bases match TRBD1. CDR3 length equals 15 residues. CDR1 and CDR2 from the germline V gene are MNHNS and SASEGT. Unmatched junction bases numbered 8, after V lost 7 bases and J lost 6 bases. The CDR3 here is CASKTGTGGADTQYF. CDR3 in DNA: TGTGCCAGCAAGACCGGGACAGGGGGCGCGGATACGCAGTATTTT.

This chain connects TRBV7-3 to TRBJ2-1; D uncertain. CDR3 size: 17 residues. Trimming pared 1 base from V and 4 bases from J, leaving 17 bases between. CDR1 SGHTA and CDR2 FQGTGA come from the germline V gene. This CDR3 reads CASSLMATPSPYNEQFF. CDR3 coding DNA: TGTGCCAGCAGCTTAATGGCGACCCCTTCCCCTTACAATGAGCAGTTCTTC.

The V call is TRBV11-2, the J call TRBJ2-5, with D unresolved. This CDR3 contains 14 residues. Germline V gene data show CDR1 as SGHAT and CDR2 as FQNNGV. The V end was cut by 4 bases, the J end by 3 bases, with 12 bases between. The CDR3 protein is CASSSLMGEETQYF. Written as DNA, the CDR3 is TGTGCCAGCAGCTCTTTGATGGGCGAAGAGACCCAGTACTTC. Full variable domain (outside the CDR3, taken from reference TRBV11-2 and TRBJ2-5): EAGVAQSPRYKIIEKRQSVAFWCNPISGHATLYWYQQILGQGPKLLIQFQNNGVVDDSQLPKDRFSAERLKGVDSTLKIQPAKLEDSAVYLCASSSLMGEETQYFGPGTRLLVL.

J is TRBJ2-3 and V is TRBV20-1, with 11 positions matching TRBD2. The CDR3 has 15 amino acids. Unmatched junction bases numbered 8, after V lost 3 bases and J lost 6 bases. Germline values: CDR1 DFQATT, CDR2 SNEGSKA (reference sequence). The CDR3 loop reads CSARTSGTRGDTQYF. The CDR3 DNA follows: TGCAGTGCTAGGACTAGCGGGACGAGGGGGGATACGCAGTATTTT.

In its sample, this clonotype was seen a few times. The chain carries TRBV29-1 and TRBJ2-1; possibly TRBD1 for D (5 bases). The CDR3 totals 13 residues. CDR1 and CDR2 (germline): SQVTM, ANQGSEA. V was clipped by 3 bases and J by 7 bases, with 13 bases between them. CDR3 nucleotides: TGCAGCGTTGATGTCAGGGTGGTAAATGAGCAGTTCTTC. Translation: CSVDVRVVNEQFF.

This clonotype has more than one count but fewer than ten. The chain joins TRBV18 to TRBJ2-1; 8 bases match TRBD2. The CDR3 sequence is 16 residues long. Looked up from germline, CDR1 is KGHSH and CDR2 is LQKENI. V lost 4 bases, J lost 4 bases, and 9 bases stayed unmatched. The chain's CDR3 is CASSLGPGTSYNEQFF. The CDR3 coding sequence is TGTGCCAGCTCACTAGGTCCCGGGACTAGTTACAATGAGCAGTTCTTC.

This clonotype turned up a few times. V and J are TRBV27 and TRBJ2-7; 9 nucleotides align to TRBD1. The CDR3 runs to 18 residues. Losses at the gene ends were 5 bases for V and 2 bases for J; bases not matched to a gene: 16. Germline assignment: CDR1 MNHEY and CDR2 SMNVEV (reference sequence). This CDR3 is CASSPLLPTGQGAYEQYF. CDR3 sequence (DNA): TGTGCCAGCAGTCCCCTCTTACCTACGGGACAGGGCGCCTACGAGCAGTACTTC.

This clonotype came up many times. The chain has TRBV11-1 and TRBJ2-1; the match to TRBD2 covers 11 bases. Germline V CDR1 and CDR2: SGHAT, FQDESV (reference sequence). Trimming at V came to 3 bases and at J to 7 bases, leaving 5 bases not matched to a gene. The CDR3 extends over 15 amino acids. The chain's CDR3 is CASSFSGRAGNEQFF. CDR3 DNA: TGTGCCAGCAGCTTTAGCGGGAGGGCCGGAAATGAGCAGTTCTTC.

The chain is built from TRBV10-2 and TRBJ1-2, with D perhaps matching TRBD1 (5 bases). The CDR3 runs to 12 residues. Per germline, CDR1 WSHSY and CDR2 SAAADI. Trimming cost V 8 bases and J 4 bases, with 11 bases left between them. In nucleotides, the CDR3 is TGCGCCAGCGGGGGTTTGGTCTATGGCTACACCTTC. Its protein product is CASGGLVYGYTF.

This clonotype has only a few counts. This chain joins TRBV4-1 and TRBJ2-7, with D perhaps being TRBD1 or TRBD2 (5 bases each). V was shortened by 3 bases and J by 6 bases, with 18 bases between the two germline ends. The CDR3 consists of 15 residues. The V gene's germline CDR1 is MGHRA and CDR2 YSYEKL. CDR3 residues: CASSQLDLSGPEQYF. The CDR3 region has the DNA TGCGCCAGCAGCCAGCTCGACCTCTCGGGGCCCGAGCAGTACTTC.

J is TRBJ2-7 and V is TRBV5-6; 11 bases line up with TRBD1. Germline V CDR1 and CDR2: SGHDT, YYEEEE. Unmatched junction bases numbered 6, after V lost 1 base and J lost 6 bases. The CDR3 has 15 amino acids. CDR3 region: CASSLKGTGGREQYF. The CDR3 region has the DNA TGTGCCAGCAGCTTGAAAGGGACAGGGGGTCGCGAGCAGTACTTC.

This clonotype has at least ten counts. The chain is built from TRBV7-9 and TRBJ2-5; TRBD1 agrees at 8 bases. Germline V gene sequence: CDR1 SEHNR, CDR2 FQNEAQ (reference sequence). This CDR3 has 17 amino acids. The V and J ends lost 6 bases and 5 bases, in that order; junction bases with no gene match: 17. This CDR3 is CASSATYGQGSAETQYF. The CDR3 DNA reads TGTGCCAGCAGTGCAACATATGGACAGGGTTCAGCGGAGACCCAGTACTTC.

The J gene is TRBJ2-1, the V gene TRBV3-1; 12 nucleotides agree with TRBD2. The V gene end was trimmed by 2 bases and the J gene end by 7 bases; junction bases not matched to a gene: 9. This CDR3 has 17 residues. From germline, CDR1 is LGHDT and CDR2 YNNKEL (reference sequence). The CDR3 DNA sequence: TGTGCCAGCAGCCAACGACTCCGGGGACTAGCGGGTAATGAGCAGTTCTTC. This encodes CASSQRLRGLAGNEQFF.

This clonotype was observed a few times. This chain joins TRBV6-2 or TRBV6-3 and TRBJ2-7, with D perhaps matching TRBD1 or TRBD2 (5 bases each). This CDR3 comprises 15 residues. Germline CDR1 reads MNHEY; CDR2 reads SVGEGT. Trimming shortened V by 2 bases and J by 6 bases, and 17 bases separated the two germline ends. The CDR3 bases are TGTGCCAGCAGTTACGGGACCCTACACCGTGGCGAGCAGTACTTC. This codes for CASSYGTLHRGEQYF.

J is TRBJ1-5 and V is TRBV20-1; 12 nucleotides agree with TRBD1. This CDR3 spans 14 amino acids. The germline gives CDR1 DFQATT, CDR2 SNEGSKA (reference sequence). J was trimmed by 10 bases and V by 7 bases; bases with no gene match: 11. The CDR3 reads CSGTKGTGGEPQHF. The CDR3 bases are TGCAGTGGAACTAAGGGGACAGGGGGCGAACCCCAGCATTTT.

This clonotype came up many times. The CDR3 bases are TGTGCCATCAGTGGTAGTGAAAAGAGCTCCTACAATGAGCAGTTCTTC. Amino acids: CAISGSEKSSYNEQFF. The chain links TRBV10-3 to TRBJ2-1, with D uncertain. The length of the CDR3 is 16 residues. CDR1 is ENHRY, CDR2 SYGVKD, per germline. V lost 4 bases to trimming and J lost 0 bases, with 13 bases between them.

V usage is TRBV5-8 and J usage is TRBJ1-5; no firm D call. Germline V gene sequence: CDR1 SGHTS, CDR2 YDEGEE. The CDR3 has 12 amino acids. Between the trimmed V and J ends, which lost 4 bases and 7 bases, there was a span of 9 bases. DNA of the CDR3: TGTGCCAGCAGCCCCATGAACCAGCCCCAGCATTTT. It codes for CASSPMNQPQHF.

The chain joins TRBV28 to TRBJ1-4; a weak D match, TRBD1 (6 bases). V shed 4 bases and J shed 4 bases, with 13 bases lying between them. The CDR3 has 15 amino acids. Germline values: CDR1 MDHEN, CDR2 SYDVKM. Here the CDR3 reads CASSSPTGYNEKLFF. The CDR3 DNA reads TGTGCCAGCAGTTCCCCGACAGGTTATAATGAAAAACTGTTTTTT. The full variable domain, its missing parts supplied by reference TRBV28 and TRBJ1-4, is DVKVTQSSRYLVKRTGEKVFLECVQDMDHENMFWYRQDPGLGLRLIYFSYDVKMKEKGDIPEGYSVSREKKERFSLILESASTNQTSMYLCASSSPTGYNEKLFFGSGTQLSVL.

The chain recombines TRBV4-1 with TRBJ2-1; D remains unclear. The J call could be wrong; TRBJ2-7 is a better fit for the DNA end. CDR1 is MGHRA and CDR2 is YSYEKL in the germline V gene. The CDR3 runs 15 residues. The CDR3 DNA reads TGCGCCAGCAGCCAAGGACACACGGGTCGCGACGAGCAGTACTTC. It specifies CASSQGHTGRDEQYF.

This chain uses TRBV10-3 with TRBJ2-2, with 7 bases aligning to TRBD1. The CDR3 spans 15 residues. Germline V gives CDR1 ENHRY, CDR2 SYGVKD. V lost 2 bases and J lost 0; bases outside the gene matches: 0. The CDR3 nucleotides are TGTGCCATCAGTGAGACAGGGGCGAACACCGGGGAGCTGTTTTTT. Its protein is CAISETGANTGELFF.

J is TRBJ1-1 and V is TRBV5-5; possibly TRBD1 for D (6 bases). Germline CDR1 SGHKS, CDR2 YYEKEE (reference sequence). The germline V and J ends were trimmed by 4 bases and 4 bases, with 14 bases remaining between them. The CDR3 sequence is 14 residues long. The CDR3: CASSNSGTSTEAFF. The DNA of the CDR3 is TGTGCCAGCAGCAATTCCGGGACATCCACTGAAGCTTTCTTT.